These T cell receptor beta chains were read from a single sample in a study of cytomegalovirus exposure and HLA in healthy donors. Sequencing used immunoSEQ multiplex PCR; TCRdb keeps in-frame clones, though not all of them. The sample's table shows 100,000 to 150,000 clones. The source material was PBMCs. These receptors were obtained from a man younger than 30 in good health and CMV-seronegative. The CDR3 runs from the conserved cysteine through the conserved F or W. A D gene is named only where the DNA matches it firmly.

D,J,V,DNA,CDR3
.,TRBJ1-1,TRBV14,TGTGCCAGCAGCCAATCTAGGGGTGGCACTGAAGCTTTCTTT,CASSQSRGGTEAFF
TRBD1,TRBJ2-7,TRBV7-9,TGTGCCAGCAGCCCCGTCGGGCAGGGGGCTTGGTACGAGCAGTACTTC,CASSPVGQGAWYEQYF
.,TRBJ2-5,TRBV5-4,TGTGCCAGCAGCCAGGGAGGAGAAGAGACCCAGTACTTC,CASSQGGEETQYF
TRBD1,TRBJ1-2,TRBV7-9,TGTGCCAGCAGCTTACCCGGGACAGGGATCCTTTATGGCTACACCTTC,CASSLPGTGILYGYTF
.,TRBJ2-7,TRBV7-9,TGTGCCAGCAGCTTCCCGGACAAAGCCATAATCTACGAGCAGTACTTC,CASSFPDKAIIYEQYF
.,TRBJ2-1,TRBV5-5,TGTGCCAGCAGCTTAGGACAGTTGTACAATGAGCAGTTCTTC,CASSLGQLYNEQFF
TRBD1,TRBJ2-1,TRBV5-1,TGCGCCAGCAGACGCAGGGGGCTCGTTAATGAGCAGTTCTTC,CASRRRGLVNEQFF
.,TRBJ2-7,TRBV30,TGTGCCTGGACTGACCTTCGGGGGAAAACCTACGAGCAGTACTTC,CAWTDLRGKTYEQYF
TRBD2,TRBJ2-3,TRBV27,TGTGCCAGCAGTTACCCTCCTAGCGGGGAGGGGGATACGCAGTATTTT,CASSYPPSGEGDTQYF
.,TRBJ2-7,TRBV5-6,TGTGCCAGCTGCTTAACCGGGACAATTTACTCCTACGAGCAGTACTTC,CASCLTGTIYSYEQYF
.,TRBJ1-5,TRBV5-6,TGTGCCAGCAGCCTGATACATAGCAATCAGCCCCAGCATTTT,CASSLIHSNQPQHF
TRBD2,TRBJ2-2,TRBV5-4,TGTGCCAGCAGCTCGCCGGGACTACCCACCGGGGAGCTGTTTTTT,CASSSPGLPTGELFF
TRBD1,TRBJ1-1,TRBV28,TGTGCCAGCACCAATCCGGGACAGGGGAATACTGAAGCTTTCTTT,CASTNPGQGNTEAFF
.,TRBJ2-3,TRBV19,TGTGCCAGTAGCAACCGGGGAAACACAGATACGCAGTATTTT,CASSNRGNTDTQYF
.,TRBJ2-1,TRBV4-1,TGCGCCAGCAGCAGAGGAAGTACAAATGAGCAGTTCTTC,CASSRGSTNEQFF
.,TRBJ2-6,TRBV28,TGTGCCAGCAGTTCGGGTTCAGGGGCCAACGTCCTGACTTTC,CASSSGSGANVLTF
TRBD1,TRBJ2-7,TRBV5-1,TGCGCCAGCAGCTTGACCCAGGGGGAAAACTACGAGCAGTACTTC,CASSLTQGENYEQYF
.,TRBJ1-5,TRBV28,TGTGCCAGCAGTTTTTGGGCCGGTTCGGGGGGGGCCGGGGTTGATCAGCCCCAGCATTTT,CASSFWAGSGGAGVDQPQHF
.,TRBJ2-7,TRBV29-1,TGCAGCGTTGAGGGCCTCCCCAGTTCTCAGAGCGAGCAGTACTTC,CSVEGLPSSQSEQYF
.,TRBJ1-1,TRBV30,TGTGCCTGGAGCCGCTGGGGGGTGAACACTGAAGCTTTCTTT,CAWSRWGVNTEAFF
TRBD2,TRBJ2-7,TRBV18,TGTGCCAGCTCACCGCTAGCGGGAGGGCTGGTAGACGAGCAGTACTTC,CASSPLAGGLVDEQYF
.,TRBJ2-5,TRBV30,TGTGCCTGGAGTGTACTTGGAGAGACCCAGTACTTC,CAWSVLGETQYF
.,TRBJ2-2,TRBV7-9,TGTGCCAGCACACAGGGTCCTCCCGCGGCCGGGGAGCTGTTTTTT,CASTQGPPAAGELFF
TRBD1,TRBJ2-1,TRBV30,TGTGCCCAGAACAGGGGAAAAGGGTCCGACAATGAGCAGTTCTTC,CAQNRGKGSDNEQFF
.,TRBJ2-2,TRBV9,TGTGCCAGCAGCGTAGTACAAAACACCGGGGAGCTGTTTTTT,CASSVVQNTGELFF
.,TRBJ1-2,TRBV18,TGTGCCAGCTCACCACCTTCGGGGATAGGCTACACCTTC,CASSPPSGIGYTF
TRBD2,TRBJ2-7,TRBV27,TGTGCCAGCAGTTTACGGGGGGAGAACTACGAGCAGTACTTC,CASSLRGENYEQYF
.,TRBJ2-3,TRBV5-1,TGCGCCAGCAGCTGTGTTACTACCAGAGACACAGATACGCAGTATTTT,CASSCVTTRDTDTQYF
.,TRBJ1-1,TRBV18,TGTGCCAGCTCACCCAGGGGTCAGGACACTGAAGCTTTCTTT,CASSPRGQDTEAFF
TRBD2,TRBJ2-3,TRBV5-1,TGCGCCAGCAGCTTCTTAGCGGGGTCTAGCACAGATACGCAGTATTTT,CASSFLAGSSTDTQYF
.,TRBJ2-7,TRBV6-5,TGTGCCAGCAGTTACCTTGGGACATCGAACTACGAGCAGTACTTC,CASSYLGTSNYEQYF
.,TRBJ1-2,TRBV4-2,TGTGCCAGCAGCCACGAAGGGGGGGACGGGACCTATGGCTACACCTTC,CASSHEGGDGTYGYTF
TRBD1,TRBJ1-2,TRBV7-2,TGTGCCAGCAGCTCTACAGGGGGAGCAAGCTATGGCTACACCTTC,CASSSTGGASYGYTF
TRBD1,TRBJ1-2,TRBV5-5,TGTGCCAGCAGCTTCCAGACAGGGCCCCTAAGGAATGGCTACACCTTC,CASSFQTGPLRNGYTF
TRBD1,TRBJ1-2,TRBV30,TGTGCCTGGGCCTCAAATCCGGGACAGGGGAAGGGTGGCTACACCTTC,CAWASNPGQGKGGYTF
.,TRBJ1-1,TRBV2,TGTGCCAGCAGCAATACGGACATCCAGAACACTGAAGCTTTCTTT,CASSNTDIQNTEAFF
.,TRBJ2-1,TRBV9,TGTGCCAGCAGCGTAGCTAGGTTCCCCTCCTACAATGAGCAGTTCTTC,CASSVARFPSYNEQFF
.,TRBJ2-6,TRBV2,TGTGCCAGCAGCGCGCGGAACAGGGCCAACGTCCTGACTTTC,CASSARNRANVLTF
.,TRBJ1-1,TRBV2,TGTGCCAGCAGTGAAGACAGGCCATATGAAGCTTTCTTT,CASSEDRPYEAFF
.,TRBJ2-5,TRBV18,TGTGCCAGCTCACCACTGAGGGACCAAGAGACCCAGTACTTC,CASSPLRDQETQYF
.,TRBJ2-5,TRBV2,TGTGCCAACAATAGGGAAAAGGGGGAGACCCAGTACTTC,CANNREKGETQYF
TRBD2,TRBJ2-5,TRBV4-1,TGCGCCAGCAGCCAAGTAATAGCGGGGGGCACCTTAGAGCAAGAGACCCAGTACTTC,CASSQVIAGGTLEQETQYF
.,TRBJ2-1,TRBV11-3,TGTGCCAGCAGCATCGGGACTCGCCCCTACAATGAGCAGTTCTTC,CASSIGTRPYNEQFF
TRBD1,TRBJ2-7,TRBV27,TGTGCCAGCAGTTTAAGGACAGGGATCAACGAGCAGTACTTC,CASSLRTGINEQYF
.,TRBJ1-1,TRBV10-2,TGCGCCAGCATACTCAGGGAAGGGACTGAAGCTTTCTTT,CASILREGTEAFF
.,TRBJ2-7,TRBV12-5,TGTGCTAGTGGGACAGTATACGAGCAGTACTTC,CASGTVYEQYF
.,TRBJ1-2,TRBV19,TGTGCCAGTAGTATTGCCAGGGTCGAACGTGGTGACGGCTACACCTTC,CASSIARVERGDGYTF
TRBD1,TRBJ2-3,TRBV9,TGTGCCAGCAGCGTAGGGTCCCCACAGGGGGCATCGGATACGCAGTATTTT,CASSVGSPQGASDTQYF
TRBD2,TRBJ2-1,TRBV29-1,TGCAGCGTTGAGGGGACTACCGCTGGTCCCTACAATGAGCAGTTCTTC,CSVEGTTAGPYNEQFF
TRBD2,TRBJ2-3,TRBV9,TGTGCCAGCACCCTGGGGCGGGGGGCCACAGATACGCAGTATTTT,CASTLGRGATDTQYF
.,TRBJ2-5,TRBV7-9,TGTGCCAGCAGCTTAGTTCCAATAGCGGTGGAGACCCAGTACTTC,CASSLVPIAVETQYF
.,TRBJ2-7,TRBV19,TGTGCCAGTAGTATCACTAGTCTCTCAGTCTACGAGCAGTACTTC,CASSITSLSVYEQYF
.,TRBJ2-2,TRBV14,TGTGCCAGCAGCCAATTAAATCGCGGGGTCGGAGAGCTGTTTTTT,CASSQLNRGVGELFF
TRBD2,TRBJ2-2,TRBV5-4,TGTGCCAGCACCACGGGAAGCGGGGGGACCGGGGAGCTGTTTTTT,CASTTGSGGTGELFF
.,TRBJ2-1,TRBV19,TGTGCCAGTAGCGGACAGCTATACAATGAGCAGTTCTTC,CASSGQLYNEQFF